This T cell receptor (beta chain) was captured in a study of T cell responses to AZD1222 COVID-19 vaccine. Notes on this clone: Its antigen is unknown.

Clones were read by immunoSEQ multiplex PCR, and TCRdb kept only the in-frame ones, dropping some. The table has about 83,000 clones, more than 85% seen once; the top ten hold more than 25%. The study's findings and limits: Per reports, nearly half of all spike-specific TCRs target regions that are unmutated in variants. Only a handful of AZD1222 recipients tested seropositive at baseline. Donor demographics were predominantly white British with a female majority; clonal diversity may be underestimated.

The receptor was isolated from an adult who received the AZD1222 COVID-19 vaccine. Specimen: peripheral blood, collected 28 days after the second AZD1222 dose.

As DNA, the CDR3 is TGTGCCTGGAGTGTAGGCGGGTCTCCTCCCTACAATGAGCAGTTCTTC. This translates into CAWSVGGSPPYNEQFF. The V gene is TRBV30, the J gene TRBJ2-1, with a tentative D call TRBD2 (5 bases). Germline V gene sequence: CDR1 GTSNPN, CDR2 SVGIG (reference sequence). With 0 bases removed from V and 2 bases from J, the gap between germline ends came to 14 bases. CDR3 size: 16 residues.